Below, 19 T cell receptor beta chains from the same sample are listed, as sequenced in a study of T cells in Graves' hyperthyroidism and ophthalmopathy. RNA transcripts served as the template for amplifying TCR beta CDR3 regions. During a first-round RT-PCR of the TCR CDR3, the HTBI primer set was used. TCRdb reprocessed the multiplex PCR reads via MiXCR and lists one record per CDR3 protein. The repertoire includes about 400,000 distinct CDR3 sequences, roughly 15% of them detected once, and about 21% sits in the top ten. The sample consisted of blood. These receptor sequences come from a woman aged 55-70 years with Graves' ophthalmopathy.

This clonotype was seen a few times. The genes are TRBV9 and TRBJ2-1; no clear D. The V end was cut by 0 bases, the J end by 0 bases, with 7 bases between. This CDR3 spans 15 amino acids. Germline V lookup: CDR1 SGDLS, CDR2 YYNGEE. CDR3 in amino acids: CASSVGFGSYNEQFF. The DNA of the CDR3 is TGTGCCAGCAGCGTAGGATTCGGCTCCTACAATGAGCAGTTCTTC.

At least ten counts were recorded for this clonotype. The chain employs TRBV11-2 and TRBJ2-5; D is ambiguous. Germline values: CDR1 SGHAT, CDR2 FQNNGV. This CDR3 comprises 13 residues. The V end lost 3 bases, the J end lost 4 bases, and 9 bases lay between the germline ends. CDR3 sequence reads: CASSFQQRETQYF. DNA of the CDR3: TGTGCCAGCAGCTTTCAACAACGAGAGACCCAGTACTTC.

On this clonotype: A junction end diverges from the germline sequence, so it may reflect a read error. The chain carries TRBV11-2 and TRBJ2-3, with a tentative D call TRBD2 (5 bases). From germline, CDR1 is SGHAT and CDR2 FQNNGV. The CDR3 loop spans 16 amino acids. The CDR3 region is CTSSLRRSGSTDTQYF. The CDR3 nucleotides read TGTACCAGCAGCTTGAGGCGCAGCGGAAGCACAGATACGCAGTATTTT.

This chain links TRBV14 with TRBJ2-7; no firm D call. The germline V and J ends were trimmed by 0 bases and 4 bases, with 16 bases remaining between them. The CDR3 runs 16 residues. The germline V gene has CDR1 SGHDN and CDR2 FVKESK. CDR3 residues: CASSQDSWIFLYEQYF. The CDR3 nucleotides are TGTGCCAGCAGCCAAGATAGTTGGATTTTCCTATACGAGCAGTACTTC. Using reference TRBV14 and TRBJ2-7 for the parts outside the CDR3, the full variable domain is EAGVTQFPSHSVIEKGQTVTLRCDPISGHDNLYWYRRVMGKEIKFLLHFVKESKQDESGMPNNRFLAERTGGTYSTLKVQPAELEDSGVYFCASSQDSWIFLYEQYFGPGTRLTVT.

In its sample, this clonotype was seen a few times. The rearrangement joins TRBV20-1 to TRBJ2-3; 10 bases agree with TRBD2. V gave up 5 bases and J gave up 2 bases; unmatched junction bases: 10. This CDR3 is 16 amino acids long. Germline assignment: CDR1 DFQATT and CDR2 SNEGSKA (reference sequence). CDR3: CSAARRTSGPTDTQYF. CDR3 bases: TGCAGTGCTGCTAGACGGACTAGCGGCCCCACAGATACGCAGTATTTT.

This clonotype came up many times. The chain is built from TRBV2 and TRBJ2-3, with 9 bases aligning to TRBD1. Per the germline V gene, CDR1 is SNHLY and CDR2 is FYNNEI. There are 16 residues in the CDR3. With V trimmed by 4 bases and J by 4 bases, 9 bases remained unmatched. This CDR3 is CASSVGTGLAADTQYF. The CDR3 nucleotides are TGTGCCAGCAGTGTTGGGACAGGGTTGGCGGCAGATACGCAGTATTTT.

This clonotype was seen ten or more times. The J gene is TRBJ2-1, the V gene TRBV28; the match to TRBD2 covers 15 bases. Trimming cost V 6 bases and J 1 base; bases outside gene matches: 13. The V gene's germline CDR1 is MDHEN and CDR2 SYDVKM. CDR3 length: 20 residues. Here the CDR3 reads CASRDGTAGLAGGSYNEQFF. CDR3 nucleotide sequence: TGTGCCAGCAGGGACGGGACCGCCGGACTAGCGGGAGGGTCCTACAATGAGCAGTTCTTC.

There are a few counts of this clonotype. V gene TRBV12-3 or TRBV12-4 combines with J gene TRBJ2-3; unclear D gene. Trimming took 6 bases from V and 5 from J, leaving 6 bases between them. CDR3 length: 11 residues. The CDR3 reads CASRYLDTQYF. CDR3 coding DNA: TGTGCCAGCAGGTATCTAGATACGCAGTATTTT.

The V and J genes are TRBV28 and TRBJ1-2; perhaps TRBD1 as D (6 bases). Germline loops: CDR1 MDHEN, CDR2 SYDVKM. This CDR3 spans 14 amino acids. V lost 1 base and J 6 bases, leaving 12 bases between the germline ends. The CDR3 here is CASSLSGGGHGYTF. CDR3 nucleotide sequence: TGTGCCAGCAGTTTATCAGGTGGGGGCCATGGCTACACCTTC.

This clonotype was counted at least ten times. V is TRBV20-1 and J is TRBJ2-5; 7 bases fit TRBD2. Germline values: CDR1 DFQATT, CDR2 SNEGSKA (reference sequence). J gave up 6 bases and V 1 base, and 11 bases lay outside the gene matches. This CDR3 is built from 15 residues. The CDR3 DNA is TGCAGTGCTAGAGGTACCCGGGACTACCCACAGACCCAGTACTTC. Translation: CSARGTRDYPQTQYF.

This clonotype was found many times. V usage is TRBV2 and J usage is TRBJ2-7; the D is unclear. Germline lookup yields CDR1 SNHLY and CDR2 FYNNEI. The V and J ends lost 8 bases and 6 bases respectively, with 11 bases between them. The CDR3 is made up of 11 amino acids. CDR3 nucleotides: TGTGCCAGCGAAGACCCGTCCGAGCAGTACTTC. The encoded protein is CASEDPSEQYF.

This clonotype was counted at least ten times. CDR3 nucleotide sequence: TGCAGTGCTTCCTTTTGGGGGGAAGGACTCAATGAGCAGTTCTTC. As protein: CSASFWGEGLNEQFF. V usage is TRBV20-1 and J usage is TRBJ2-1; possible D gene TRBD2, 6 bases. The CDR3 totals 15 residues. Germline CDR1 is DFQATT and CDR2 is SNEGSKA (reference sequence). Trimming took 5 bases from V and 6 from J, leaving 20 bases between them.

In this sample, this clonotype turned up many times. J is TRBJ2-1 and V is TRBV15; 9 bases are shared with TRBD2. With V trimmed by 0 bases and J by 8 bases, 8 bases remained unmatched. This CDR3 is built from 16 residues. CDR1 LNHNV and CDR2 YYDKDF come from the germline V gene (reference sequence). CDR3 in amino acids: CATSREGAGGSDEQFF. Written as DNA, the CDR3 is TGTGCCACCAGCAGAGAGGGAGCGGGAGGCTCTGATGAGCAGTTCTTC.

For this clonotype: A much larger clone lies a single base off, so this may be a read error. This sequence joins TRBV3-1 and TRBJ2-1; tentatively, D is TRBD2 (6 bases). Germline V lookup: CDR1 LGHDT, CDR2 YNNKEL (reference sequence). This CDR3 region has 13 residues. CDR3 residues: CASSQVEGTEQLF. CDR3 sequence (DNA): TGTGCCAGCAGCCAAGTGGAGGGCACTGAGCAGCTCTTC.

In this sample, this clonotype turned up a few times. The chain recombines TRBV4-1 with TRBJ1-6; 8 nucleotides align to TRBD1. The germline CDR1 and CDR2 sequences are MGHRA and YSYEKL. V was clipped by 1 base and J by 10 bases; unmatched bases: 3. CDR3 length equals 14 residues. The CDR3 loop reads CASSQVAGGSPLHF. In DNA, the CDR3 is TGCGCCAGCAGCCAAGTGGCAGGGGGCTCACCCCTCCACTTT.

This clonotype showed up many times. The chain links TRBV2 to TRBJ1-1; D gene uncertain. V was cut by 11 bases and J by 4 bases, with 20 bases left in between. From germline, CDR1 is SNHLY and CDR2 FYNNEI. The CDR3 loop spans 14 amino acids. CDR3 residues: CAVPTGRVGTEAFF. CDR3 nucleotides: TGTGCCGTACCGACCGGGAGGGTTGGCACTGAAGCTTTCTTT.

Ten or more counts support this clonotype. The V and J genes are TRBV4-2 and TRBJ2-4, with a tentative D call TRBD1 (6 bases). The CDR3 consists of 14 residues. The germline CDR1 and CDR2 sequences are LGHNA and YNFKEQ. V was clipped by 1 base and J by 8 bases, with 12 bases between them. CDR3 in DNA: TGTGCCAGCAGCCAAGTAGCAGGGGTCGACATTCAGTACTTC. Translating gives CASSQVAGVDIQYF.

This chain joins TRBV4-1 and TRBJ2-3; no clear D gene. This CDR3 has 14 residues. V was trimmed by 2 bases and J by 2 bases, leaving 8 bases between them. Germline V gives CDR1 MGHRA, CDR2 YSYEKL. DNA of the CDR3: TGCGCCAGCAGCCAACAACCCCACACAGATACGCAGTATTTT. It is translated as CASSQQPHTDTQYF.

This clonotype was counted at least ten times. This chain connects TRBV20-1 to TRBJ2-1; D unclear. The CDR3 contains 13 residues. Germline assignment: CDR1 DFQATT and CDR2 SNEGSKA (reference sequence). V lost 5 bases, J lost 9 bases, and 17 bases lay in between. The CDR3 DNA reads TGCAGTGCTTCTATTGGACCGCCCGCTGAGCAGTTCTTC. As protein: CSASIGPPAEQFF.